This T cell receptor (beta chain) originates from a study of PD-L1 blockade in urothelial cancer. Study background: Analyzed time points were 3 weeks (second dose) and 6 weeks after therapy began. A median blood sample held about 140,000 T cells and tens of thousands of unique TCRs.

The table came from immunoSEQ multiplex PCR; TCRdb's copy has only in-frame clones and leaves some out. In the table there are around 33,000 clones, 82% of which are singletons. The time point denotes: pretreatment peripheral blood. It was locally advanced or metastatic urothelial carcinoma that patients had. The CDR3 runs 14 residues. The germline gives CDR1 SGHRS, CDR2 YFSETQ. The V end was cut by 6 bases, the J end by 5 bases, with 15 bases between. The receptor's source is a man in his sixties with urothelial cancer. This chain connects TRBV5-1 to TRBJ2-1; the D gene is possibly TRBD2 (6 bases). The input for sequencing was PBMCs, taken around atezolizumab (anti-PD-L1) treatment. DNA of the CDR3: TGCGCCAGCACTGACCTCGGAGGGGACAATGAGCAGTTCTTC. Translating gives CASTDLGGDNEQFF.